One sample yielded the 7 T cell receptor beta chains listed below, sequenced in a study of T cell repertoires in cytomegalovirus infection. TCRdb processed the reads anew with MiXCR; each CDR3 protein has one entry. The profile covers roughly 630,000 distinct CDR3 sequences, with roughly 26% appearing a single time and around 7.6% taken by the ten largest. Sequencing input: CD8+ T cells from PBMCs. The receptor source for this set is a human donor in good health (CMV status not recorded). Some clones in this sample may be carry-over from other donors' samples.

A note on this clonotype: A much larger clonotype is one base distant, so this may be a read error. CDR3 residues: CASSSRKGSNYGYTF. The CDR3 nucleotides read TGTGCCAGCAGTTCCCGGAAGGGGTCTAACTATGGCTACACCTTC. The rearrangement uses TRBV28 and TRBJ1-2; possible D gene TRBD1, 5 bases. Between the trimmed V and J ends, which lost 4 bases and 0 bases, there was a span of 12 bases. This CDR3 spans 15 amino acids. Germline-derived CDR1 and CDR2 are MDHEN and SYDVKM.

The chain links TRBV14 to TRBJ2-7, with TRBD2 matching 8 bases. J lost 4 bases, V lost 7 bases, and 18 bases had no gene match. The V gene's germline CDR1 is SGHDN and CDR2 FVKESK. The CDR3 is 17 amino acids. The CDR3 reads CASTLTRAGGVSYEQYV. The CDR3, as DNA: TGTGCCAGCACCCTCACCCGGGCGGGGGGCGTATCTTACGAGCAGTACGTC.

In this sample, this clonotype turned up many times. This chain connects TRBV7-2 to TRBJ2-3, with 8 bases identical to TRBD2. Germline CDR1 is SGHTA and CDR2 is FQGNSA. Losses at the gene ends were 5 bases for V and 3 bases for J; bases not matched to a gene: 13. This CDR3 spans 17 amino acids. CDR3 DNA: TGTGCCAGCAGCCTCCAGCGGGGGCGATATGAAACAGATACGCAGTATTTT. Translated, it gives CASSLQRGRYETDTQYF.

The chain uses TRBV12-3 or TRBV12-4 and TRBJ1-1, with TRBD1 as a possible D gene (5 bases). V lost 5 bases and J 3 bases, leaving 13 bases between the germline ends. The CDR3 is 14 amino acids. CDR3 sequence: CASSVGGSYTEAFF. The DNA of the CDR3 is TGTGCCAGCAGTGTGGGGGGGAGCTACACTGAAGCTTTCTTT.

The chain links TRBV7-9 to TRBJ2-7; D possibly matches TRBD1 or TRBD2 (5 bases each). The CDR3 totals 12 residues. Germline CDR1 SEHNR, CDR2 FQNEAQ (reference sequence). With 0 bases removed from V and 7 bases from J, the gap between germline ends came to 7 bases. The CDR3 DNA sequence: TGTGCCAGCAGCTTAGCGGGGGAAGAGCAGTACTTC. The encoded protein is CASSLAGEEQYF.

A few counts support this clonotype. The rearrangement links TRBV6-6 to TRBJ1-4, with D possibly being TRBD1 (5 bases). V was trimmed by 1 base and J by 7 bases, leaving 13 bases between them. Germline CDR1 reads MNHNY; CDR2 reads SVGAGI (reference sequence). The CDR3 is 15 amino acids. This chain's CDR3 is CASSYCRVECEKLFF. The CDR3 region has the DNA TGTGCCAGCAGTTACTGCAGGGTCGAATGTGAAAAACTGTTTTTT.

This clonotype was counted a single time. With a much larger clone just one base away, this may be a read error. V gene TRBV7-9 combines with J gene TRBJ1-1, with 9 bases aligning to TRBD1. Germline values: CDR1 SEHNR, CDR2 FQNEAQ (reference sequence). The V segment lost 2 bases and the J segment 4 bases; nucleotides outside the gene matches: 5. The CDR3 has 15 residues. In DNA form, the CDR3 reads TGTGCCAGCAGCTTACTCGTGACAGGGGGCACTGAAGCTTTCTTT. Its translation is CASSLLVTGGTEAFF.